This TCR beta chain was found in a study of control samples from healthy donors and cancer patients. Produced via immunoSEQ multiplex PCR; TCRdb's table is partial and in-frame only. This repertoire shows 130,000 to 150,000 clones, less than 90% found once; its top ten account for around 9%. The germline CDR1 and CDR2 sequences are SEHNR and FQNEAQ (reference sequence). Trimming shortened V by 0 bases and J by 5 bases, and 13 bases separated the two germline ends. CDR3 size: 15 residues. The clonotype originates from a woman aged 25 to 39 in good health. Input material: blood. The chain carries TRBV7-9 and TRBJ2-5; D may be TRBD1 or TRBD2 (5 bases each). The DNA for the CDR3 is TGTGCCAGCAGCTTAGCGGGGGAGATCGAGGAGACCCAGTACTTC. Encoded protein: CASSLAGEIEETQYF.